This T cell receptor beta chain was recovered during a study of cytomegalovirus exposure and HLA in healthy donors. Notes on the study in general: A later analysis linked a missense variant in DCLRE1C to the trimming of TCR beta V and J genes. The study designated 150 to 200 TCR beta chains cytomegalovirus-associated. A later analysis linked 16,951 TCR beta sequences to HLA alleles at 0.05 false discovery rate.

Regarding donors, all were healthy bone marrow donors. The CDR3 contains 14 residues. CDR1 is SGHAT, CDR2 FQNNGV, per germline. The V end lost 2 bases, the J end lost 2 bases, and 9 bases lay between the germline ends. Points on this clone: No antigen is known for it.

The PCR ran on 60 Vbeta and 13 Jbeta primers. The assay was immunoSEQ multiplex PCR, and TCRdb's table has in-frame clones only and misses some. Found here are 40,000 to 50,000 clones, about 70% of them singletons; the top ten hold around 5.9%. Sequenced material: PBMCs. The clonotype was recovered from a man between 25 and 39 years old in good health and CMV-seronegative. The rearrangement uses TRBV11-2 and TRBJ1-1; D ambiguous. The CDR3 here is CASSLWGGNTEAFF. The CDR3 bases are TGTGCCAGCAGCTTATGGGGAGGTAACACTGAAGCTTTCTTT.